This T cell receptor (beta chain) appears in the sequencing data of a study of blood T cell repertoires in COVID-19. Study as a whole: The samples span acute and convalescent COVID-19 from the United States, Italy and Spain. PBMCs, B-cell-depleted T cells, or T cells provided the cDNA or gDNA that made up the material.

CDR1 is SQVTM and CDR2 is ANQGSEA in the germline V gene. With 6 bases removed from V and 0 bases from J, the gap between germline ends came to 9 bases. There are 13 residues in the CDR3. In the original analysis: Nucleated cell counts were estimated from reference gene primer amplification. Clones were sequenced by immunoSEQ multiplex PCR, and TCRdb holds only the in-frame ones, with some missing. The D gene and trimming were derived from the DNA, and the V and J assignments and clone size from that table. The sample yields around 130,000 clones, about 92% seen once. Input material: peripheral blood. The receptor comes from a man aged 45-65 years with active COVID-19. This chain joins TRBV29-1 and TRBJ2-4; D is perhaps TRBD1 (6 bases). CDR3 residues: CSVSTGAKNIQYF. CDR3 coding DNA: TGCAGCGTGTCGACAGGAGCCAAAAACATTCAGTACTTC.